A single sample gave rise to the 18 T cell receptor beta chains below, sequenced in a study of beta chain features in type 1 diabetes. Isolated RNA was reverse transcribed in full, so expressed TCRB transcripts were sequenced. Data came from immunoSEQ multiplex PCR; TCRdb stores just in-frame clones and leaves some out. The sample includes 390,000 or so clones, approximately 15% of them seen just once. Specimen: naive CD4+ T cells from blood. All receptors derive from a man younger than 45 in good health.

The CDR3 nucleotides read TGCAGCGTTGAAACAGGGAGGAACACTGAAGCTTTCTTT. Its protein is CSVETGRNTEAFF. This chain joins TRBV29-1 and TRBJ1-1; D is perhaps TRBD1 (6 bases). Germline CDR1 and CDR2: SQVTM and ANQGSEA. Trimming left V 2 bases short and J 1 base short, with 8 bases between. The length of the CDR3 is 13 residues.

This clone was seen only a few times. V gene TRBV6-6 combines with J gene TRBJ2-1, with a possible D match to TRBD2 (6 bases). With 6 bases removed from V and 8 bases from J, the gap between germline ends came to 14 bases. The CDR3 consists of 13 residues. CDR1 is MNHNY and CDR2 is SVGAGI in the germline V gene (reference sequence). The CDR3 bases are TGTGCCAGCAGCCGCGGGACTTCCTATGAGCAGTTCTTC. This codes for CASSRGTSYEQFF.

V gene TRBV4-3 combines with J gene TRBJ2-7, with D possibly matching TRBD1 (6 bases). Trimming removed 0 bases from V and 0 bases from J, with 9 bases in between. The CDR3 loop spans 15 amino acids. The germline V gene has CDR1 LGHNA and CDR2 YSLEER. The CDR3 reads CASSQETGSSYEQYF. CDR3 nucleotides: TGCGCCAGCAGCCAAGAAACAGGGTCCTCCTACGAGCAGTACTTC.

The V call is TRBV29-1, the J call TRBJ2-5, with D tentatively TRBD2 (6 bases). Germline V gene data show CDR1 as SQVTM and CDR2 as ANQGSEA. Trimming took off 4 bases at V and 0 bases at J, with 9 bases between the two ends. The CDR3 spans 13 residues. The CDR3 nucleotides are TGCAGCGTTGGGCGGACTAACCAAGAGACCCAGTACTTC. Translated, it gives CSVGRTNQETQYF.

This clone was detected a few times. This sequence joins TRBV28 and TRBJ2-7; the D gene is possibly TRBD1 (6 bases). With 5 bases removed from V and 2 bases from J, the gap between germline ends came to 13 bases. Per the germline V gene, CDR1 is MDHEN and CDR2 is SYDVKM. CDR3 length: 14 residues. The CDR3, as DNA: TGTGCCAGCAGTCCCGCGGACAGAGCCTACGAGCAGTACGTC. Encoded protein: CASSPADRAYEQYV.

The V call is TRBV25-1, the J call TRBJ2-6, with D possibly matching TRBD1 (6 bases). The CDR3 covers 18 residues. Trimming left V 1 base short and J 2 bases short, with 15 bases between. Germline CDR1 is MGHDK and CDR2 is SYGVNS. This CDR3 is CASSESHGGIPGANVLTF. The CDR3 nucleotides are TGTGCCAGCAGTGAATCCCATGGGGGCATCCCTGGGGCCAACGTCCTGACTTTC. Full variable domain (rest looked up from reference TRBV25-1 and TRBJ2-6): EADIYQTPRYLVIGTGKKITLECSQTMGHDKMYWYQQDPGMELHLIHYSYGVNSTEKGDLSSESTVSRIRTEHFPLTLESARPSHTSQYLCASSESHGGIPGANVLTFGAGSRLTVL.

This clone was seen a few times. The rearrangement links TRBV5-6 to TRBJ2-3; either TRBD1 or TRBD2 may fit D (5 bases each). V was shortened by 0 bases and J by 6 bases, with 14 bases between the two germline ends. Germline V CDR1 and CDR2: SGHDT, YYEEEE. The CDR3 has 15 residues. The CDR3 DNA reads TGTGCCAGCAGCTTGGCCGGGGCCCTCGGGGATACGCAGTATTTT. The encoded protein is CASSLAGALGDTQYF.

The chain joins TRBV6-5 to TRBJ1-2; D is uncertain. The CDR3 spans 13 residues. V lost 2 bases and J lost 1, with 5 bases in between. Per germline, CDR1 MNHEY and CDR2 SVGAGI. The CDR3 sequence: CASSYLGNYGYTF. CDR3 bases: TGTGCCAGCAGTTACCTCGGTAACTATGGCTACACCTTC.

The chain couples TRBV9 to TRBJ2-3; 7 bases are shared with TRBD1. CDR1 SGDLS and CDR2 YYNGEE come from the germline V gene. V shed 4 bases, J shed 0 bases, and the junction held 8 bases outside the gene matches. The CDR3 has 16 residues. The CDR3 nucleotides are TGTGCCAGCAGCCACCACAGGGGACAGAGCACAGATACGCAGTATTTT. Translating it yields CASSHHRGQSTDTQYF.

The rearrangement uses TRBV5-4 and TRBJ2-5; no reliable D call. The germline CDR1 and CDR2 sequences are SGHNT and YYREEE (reference sequence). V lost 2 bases and J lost 0, with 5 bases in between. The CDR3 is 13 amino acids. The CDR3 spells CASSFSDQETQYF. In DNA form, the CDR3 reads TGTGCCAGCAGCTTCTCCGACCAAGAGACCCAGTACTTC.

This rearrangement joins TRBV29-1 to TRBJ2-1; TRBD2 might be the D (5 bases). The CDR3 has 13 amino acids. V lost 4 bases and J 10 bases, leaving 17 bases between the germline ends. Looked up from germline, CDR1 is SQVTM and CDR2 is ANQGSEA. Written as DNA, the CDR3 is TGCAGCGTTGGAGGGTTAAGTCTTGGGGAGCAGTTCTTC. Amino acids: CSVGGLSLGEQFF.

The gene calls are TRBV28 and TRBJ2-5; 10 bases map to TRBD2. V shed 8 bases and J 4 bases; nucleotides not matched to a gene: 10. Germline V gene data show CDR1 as MDHEN and CDR2 as SYDVKM. The CDR3 spans 15 residues. CDR3 sequence: CASPPSGSVLETQYF. The CDR3 DNA reads as TGTGCCAGCCCCCCTAGCGGGAGTGTATTAGAGACCCAGTACTTC. The complete variable domain, with remaining parts taken from reference TRBV28 and TRBJ2-5, reads DVKVTQSSRYLVKRTGEKVFLECVQDMDHENMFWYRQDPGLGLRLIYFSYDVKMKEKGDIPEGYSVSREKKERFSLILESASTNQTSMYLCASPPSGSVLETQYFGPGTRLLVL.

The chain has TRBV14 and TRBJ1-1; D unclear. CDR3 length: 14 residues. Trimming took off 0 bases at V and 1 base at J, with 6 bases between the two ends. In germline, CDR1 is SGHDN, CDR2 FVKESK. CDR3 residues: CASSQDRRNTEAFF. The CDR3 region has the DNA TGTGCCAGCAGCCAAGACAGGCGGAACACTGAAGCTTTCTTT.

The rearrangement joins TRBV6-5 to TRBJ2-7; 11 positions agree with TRBD1. CDR3 length equals 15 residues. With V trimmed by 6 bases and J by 6 bases, 10 bases remained unmatched. Germline values: CDR1 MNHEY, CDR2 SVGAGI. The CDR3 nucleotides read TGTGCCAGCAGACAATCGGGACAGGGGGAAGTCGAGCAGTACTTC. This gives the protein CASRQSGQGEVEQYF.

This clone was seen only a few times. This rearrangement joins TRBV7-9 to TRBJ1-2; 7 nucleotides line up with TRBD1. Looked up from germline, CDR1 is SEHNR and CDR2 is FQNEAQ (reference sequence). CDR3 length: 14 residues. The V segment lost 5 bases and the J segment 3 bases; nucleotides outside the gene matches: 6. The CDR3 DNA reads TGTGCCAGCAGCCCCAGGGGGGAGGACTATGGCTACACCTTC. This codes for CASSPRGEDYGYTF.

Only a few counts were recorded for this clone. This rearrangement joins TRBV27 to TRBJ2-7, with D hard to call. This CDR3 spans 13 amino acids. Deletions cut 2 bases from V and 2 bases from J, with 7 bases between. Germline assignment: CDR1 MNHEY and CDR2 SMNVEV (reference sequence). The chain's CDR3 is CASSLRFPYEQYF. The CDR3 DNA is TGTGCCAGCAGTTTACGCTTCCCCTACGAGCAGTACTTC.

The chain employs TRBV2 and TRBJ2-3, with a tentative D call TRBD2 (6 bases). Per the germline V gene, CDR1 is SNHLY and CDR2 is FYNNEI. Trimming left V 11 bases short and J 6 bases short, with 18 bases between. The CDR3 has 13 residues. The CDR3 spells CASLRGGVDTQYF. CDR3 bases: TGTGCCTCTTTGAGGGGCGGGGTGGATACGCAGTATTTT.

The chain couples TRBV14 to TRBJ1-2, with 9 bases identical to TRBD1. Germline V CDR1 and CDR2: SGHDN, FVKESK. V was clipped by 4 bases and J by 8 bases; unmatched bases: 5. The CDR3 runs to 13 residues. The CDR3 protein is CASSPRTGDGYTF. DNA for the CDR3: TGTGCCAGCAGCCCTAGGACAGGGGACGGCTACACCTTC.